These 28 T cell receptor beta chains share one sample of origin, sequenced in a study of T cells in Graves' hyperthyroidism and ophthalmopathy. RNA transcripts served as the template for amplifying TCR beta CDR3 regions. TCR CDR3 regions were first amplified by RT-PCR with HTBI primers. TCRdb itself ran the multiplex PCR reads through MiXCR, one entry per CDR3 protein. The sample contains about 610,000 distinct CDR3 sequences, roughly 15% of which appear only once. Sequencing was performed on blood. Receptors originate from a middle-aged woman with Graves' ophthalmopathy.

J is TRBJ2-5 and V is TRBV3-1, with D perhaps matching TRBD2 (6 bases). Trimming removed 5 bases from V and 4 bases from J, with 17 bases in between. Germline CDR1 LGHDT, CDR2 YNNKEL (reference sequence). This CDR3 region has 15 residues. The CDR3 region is CASSAERRGRETQYF. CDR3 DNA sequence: TGTGCCAGCAGCGCTGAACGGAGGGGAAGAGAGACCCAGTACTTC.

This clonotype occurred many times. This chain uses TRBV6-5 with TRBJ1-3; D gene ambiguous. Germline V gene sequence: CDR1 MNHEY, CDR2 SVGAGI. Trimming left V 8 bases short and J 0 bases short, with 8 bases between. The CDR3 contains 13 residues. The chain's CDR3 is CASVADSGNTIYF. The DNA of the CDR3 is TGTGCCAGCGTTGCAGACTCTGGAAACACCATATATTTT.

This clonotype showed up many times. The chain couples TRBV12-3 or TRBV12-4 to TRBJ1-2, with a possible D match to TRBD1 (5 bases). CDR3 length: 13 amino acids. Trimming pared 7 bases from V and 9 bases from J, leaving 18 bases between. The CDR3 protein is CASILNGGTSYTF. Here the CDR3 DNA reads TGTGCCAGCATCCTCAATGGGGGGACGAGCTACACCTTC.

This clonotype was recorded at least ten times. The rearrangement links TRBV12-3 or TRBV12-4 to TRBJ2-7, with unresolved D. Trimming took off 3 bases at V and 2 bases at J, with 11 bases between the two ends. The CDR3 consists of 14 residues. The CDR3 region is CASSLPGATYEQYF. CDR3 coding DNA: TGTGCCAGCAGTTTGCCAGGTGCAACCTACGAGCAGTACTTC.

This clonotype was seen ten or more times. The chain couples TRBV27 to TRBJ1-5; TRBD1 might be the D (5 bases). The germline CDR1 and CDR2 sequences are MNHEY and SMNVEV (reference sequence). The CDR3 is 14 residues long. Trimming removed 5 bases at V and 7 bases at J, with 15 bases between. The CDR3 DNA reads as TGTGCCAGCAGTGGCGCGGGGCATGGCCAGCCCCAGCATTTT. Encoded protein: CASSGAGHGQPQHF.

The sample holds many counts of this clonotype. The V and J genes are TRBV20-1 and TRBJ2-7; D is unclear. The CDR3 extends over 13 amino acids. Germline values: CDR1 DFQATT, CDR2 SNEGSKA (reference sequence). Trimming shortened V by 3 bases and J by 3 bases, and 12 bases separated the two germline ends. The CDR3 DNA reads TGCAGTGCTAGCTGGGAAGAGCACTACGAGCAGTACTTC. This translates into CSASWEEHYEQYF.

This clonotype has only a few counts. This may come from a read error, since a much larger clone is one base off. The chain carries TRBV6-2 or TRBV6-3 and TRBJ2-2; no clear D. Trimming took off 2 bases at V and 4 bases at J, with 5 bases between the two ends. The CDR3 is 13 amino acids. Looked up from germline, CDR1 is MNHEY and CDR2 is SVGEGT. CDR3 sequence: CASSYGFTGELFF. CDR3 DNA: TGTGCCAGCAGTTACGGCTTCACCGGGGAGCTGTTTTTT.

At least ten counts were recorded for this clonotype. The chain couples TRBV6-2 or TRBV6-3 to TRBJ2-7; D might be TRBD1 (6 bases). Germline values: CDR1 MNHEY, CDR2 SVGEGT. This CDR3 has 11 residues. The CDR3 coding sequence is TGTGCTCCTGTGGCAGGGGACGAGCAGTACTTC. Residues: CAPVAGDEQYF.

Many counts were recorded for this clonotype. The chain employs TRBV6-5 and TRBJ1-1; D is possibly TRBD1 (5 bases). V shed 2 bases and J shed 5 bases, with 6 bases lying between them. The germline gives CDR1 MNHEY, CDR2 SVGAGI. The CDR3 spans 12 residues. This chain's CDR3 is CASSYGGTEAFF. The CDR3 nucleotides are TGTGCCAGCAGTTACGGGGGGACTGAAGCTTTCTTT.

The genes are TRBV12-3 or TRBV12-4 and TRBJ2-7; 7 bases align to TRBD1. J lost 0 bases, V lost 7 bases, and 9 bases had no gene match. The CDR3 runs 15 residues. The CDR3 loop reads CASILGQASSYEQYF. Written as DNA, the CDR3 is TGTGCCAGCATCCTAGGACAGGCGAGCTCCTACGAGCAGTACTTC.

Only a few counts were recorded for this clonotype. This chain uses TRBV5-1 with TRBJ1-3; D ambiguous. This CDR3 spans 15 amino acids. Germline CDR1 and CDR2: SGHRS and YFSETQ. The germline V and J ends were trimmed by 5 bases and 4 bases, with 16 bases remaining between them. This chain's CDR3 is CASSNDNAWGNTIYF. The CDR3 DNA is TGCGCCAGCAGTAATGACAACGCCTGGGGAAACACCATATATTTT. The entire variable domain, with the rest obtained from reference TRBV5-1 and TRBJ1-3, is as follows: KAGVTQTPRYLIKTRGQQVTLSCSPISGHRSVSWYQQTPGQGLQFLFEYFSETQRNKGNFPGRFSGRQFSNSRSEMNVSTLELGDSALYLCASSNDNAWGNTIYFGEGSWLTVV.

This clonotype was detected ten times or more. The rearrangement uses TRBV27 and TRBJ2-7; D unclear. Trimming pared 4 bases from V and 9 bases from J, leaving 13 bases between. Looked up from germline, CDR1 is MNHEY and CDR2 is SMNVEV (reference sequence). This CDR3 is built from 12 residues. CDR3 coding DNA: TGTGCCAGCAGTTCCAACTACGGTCGGCAGTACTTC. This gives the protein CASSSNYGRQYF.

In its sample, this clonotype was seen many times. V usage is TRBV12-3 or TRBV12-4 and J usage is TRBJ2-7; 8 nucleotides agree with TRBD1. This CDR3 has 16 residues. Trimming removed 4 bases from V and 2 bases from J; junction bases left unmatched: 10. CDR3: CASSWSTGAIAYEQYF. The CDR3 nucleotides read TGTGCCAGCAGTTGGTCGACAGGGGCGATAGCCTACGAGCAGTACTTC.

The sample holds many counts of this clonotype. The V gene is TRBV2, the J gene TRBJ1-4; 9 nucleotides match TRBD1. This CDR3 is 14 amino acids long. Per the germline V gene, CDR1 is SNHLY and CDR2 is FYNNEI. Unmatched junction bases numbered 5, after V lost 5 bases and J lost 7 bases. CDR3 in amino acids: CASSLGQGGEKLFF. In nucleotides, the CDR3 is TGTGCCAGCAGTTTGGGACAGGGAGGTGAAAAACTGTTTTTT.

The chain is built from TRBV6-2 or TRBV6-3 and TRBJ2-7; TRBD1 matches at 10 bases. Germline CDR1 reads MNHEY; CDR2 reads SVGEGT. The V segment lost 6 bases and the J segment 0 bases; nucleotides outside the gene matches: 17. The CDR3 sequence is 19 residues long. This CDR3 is CASRPNLWDRGIGSYEQYF. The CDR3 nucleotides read TGTGCCAGCAGACCTAATCTCTGGGACAGGGGAATCGGCTCCTACGAGCAGTACTTC.

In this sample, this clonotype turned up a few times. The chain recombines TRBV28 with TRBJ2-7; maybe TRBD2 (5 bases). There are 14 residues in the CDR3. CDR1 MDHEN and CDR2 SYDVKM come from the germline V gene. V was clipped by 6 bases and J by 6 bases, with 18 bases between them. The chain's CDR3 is CASRPLGEASEQYF. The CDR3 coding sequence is TGTGCCAGCAGACCTTTGGGAGAGGCGAGCGAGCAGTACTTC. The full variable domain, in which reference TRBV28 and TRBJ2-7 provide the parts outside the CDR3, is DVKVTQSSRYLVKRTGEKVFLECVQDMDHENMFWYRQDPGLGLRLIYFSYDVKMKEKGDIPEGYSVSREKKERFSLILESASTNQTSMYLCASRPLGEASEQYFGPGTRLTVT.

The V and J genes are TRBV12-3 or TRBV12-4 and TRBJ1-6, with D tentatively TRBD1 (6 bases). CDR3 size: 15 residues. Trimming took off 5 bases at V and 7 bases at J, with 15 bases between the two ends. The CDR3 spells CASSPYRVGNSPLHF. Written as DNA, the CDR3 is TGTGCCAGCAGTCCATACAGGGTGGGGAATTCACCCCTCCACTTT.

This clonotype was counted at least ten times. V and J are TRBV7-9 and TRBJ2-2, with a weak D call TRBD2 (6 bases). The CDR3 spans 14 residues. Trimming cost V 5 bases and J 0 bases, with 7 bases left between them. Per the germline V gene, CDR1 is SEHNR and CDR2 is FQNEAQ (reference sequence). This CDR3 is CASSAGPNTGELFF. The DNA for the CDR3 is TGTGCCAGCAGCGCGGGGCCGAACACCGGGGAGCTGTTTTTT.

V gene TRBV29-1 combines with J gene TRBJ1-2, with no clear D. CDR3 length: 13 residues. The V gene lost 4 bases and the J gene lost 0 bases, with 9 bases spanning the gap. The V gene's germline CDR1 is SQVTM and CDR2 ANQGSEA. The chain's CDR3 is CSVVPTANYGYTF. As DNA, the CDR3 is TGCAGCGTTGTCCCTACAGCTAACTATGGCTACACCTTC.

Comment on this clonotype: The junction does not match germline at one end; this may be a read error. CDR3 amino acids: CSARTGYIAF. CDR3 nucleotides: TGCAGTGCTAGGACAGGGTATATCGCCTTC. This chain connects TRBV20-1 to TRBJ1-2; TRBD1 matches 7 bases. The germline gives CDR1 DFQATT, CDR2 SNEGSKA (reference sequence). This CDR3 is built from 10 residues.

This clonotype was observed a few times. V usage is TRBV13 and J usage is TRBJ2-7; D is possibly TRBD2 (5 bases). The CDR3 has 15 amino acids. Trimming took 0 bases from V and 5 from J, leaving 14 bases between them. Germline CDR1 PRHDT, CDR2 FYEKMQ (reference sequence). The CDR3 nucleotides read TGTGCCAGCAGCTTAGGCTTTGGAGGCAGCGACGAGCAGTACTTC. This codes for CASSLGFGGSDEQYF.

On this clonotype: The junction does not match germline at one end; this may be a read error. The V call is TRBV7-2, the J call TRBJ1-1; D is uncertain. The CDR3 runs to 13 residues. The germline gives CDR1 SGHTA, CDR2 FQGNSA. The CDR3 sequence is CASSLRVNTEALF. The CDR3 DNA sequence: TGTGCCAGCAGCCTCCGGGTGAACACTGAAGCCCTCTTT.

CDR3 DNA: TGTGCCAGCAGCGAGGCAGGGGCAACCTACGAGCAGTACTTC. This translates into CASSEAGATYEQYF. V is TRBV9 and J is TRBJ2-7; D might be TRBD1 (6 bases). The CDR3 totals 14 residues. The V and J ends lost 3 bases and 2 bases respectively, with 12 bases between them. Germline CDR1 and CDR2: SGDLS and YYNGEE.

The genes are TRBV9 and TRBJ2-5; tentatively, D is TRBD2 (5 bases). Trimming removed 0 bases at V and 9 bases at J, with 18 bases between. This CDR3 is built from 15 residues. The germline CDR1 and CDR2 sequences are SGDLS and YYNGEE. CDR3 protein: CASSVASEEVGSQYF. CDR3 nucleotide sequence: TGTGCCAGCAGCGTAGCTTCGGAGGAGGTAGGATCCCAGTACTTC.

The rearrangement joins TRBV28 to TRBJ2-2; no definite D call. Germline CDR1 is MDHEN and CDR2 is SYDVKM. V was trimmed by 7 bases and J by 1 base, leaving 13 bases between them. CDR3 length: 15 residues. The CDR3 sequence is CASIPLRRNTGELFF. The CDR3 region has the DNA TGTGCCAGCATCCCCCTACGAAGGAACACCGGGGAGCTGTTTTTT.

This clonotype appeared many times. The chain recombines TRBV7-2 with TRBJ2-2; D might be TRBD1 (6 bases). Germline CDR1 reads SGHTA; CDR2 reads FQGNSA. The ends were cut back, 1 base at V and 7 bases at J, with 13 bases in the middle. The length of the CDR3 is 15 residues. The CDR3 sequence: CASSLVGQIGGELFF. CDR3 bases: TGTGCCAGCAGCTTAGTGGGACAAATCGGCGGGGAGCTGTTTTTT.

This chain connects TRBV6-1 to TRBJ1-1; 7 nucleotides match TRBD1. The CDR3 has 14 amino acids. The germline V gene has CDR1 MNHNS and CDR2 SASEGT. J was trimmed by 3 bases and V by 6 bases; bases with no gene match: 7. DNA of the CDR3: TGTGCCAGCAGCCTAGTACAGGGGTACACTGAAGCTTTCTTT. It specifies CASSLVQGYTEAFF.

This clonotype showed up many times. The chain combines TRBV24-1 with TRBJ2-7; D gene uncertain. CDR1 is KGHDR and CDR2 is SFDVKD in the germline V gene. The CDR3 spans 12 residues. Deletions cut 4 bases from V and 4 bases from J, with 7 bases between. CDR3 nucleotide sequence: TGTGCCACCAGTGAGTTGGGGTACGAGCAGTACTTC. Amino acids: CATSELGYEQYF.